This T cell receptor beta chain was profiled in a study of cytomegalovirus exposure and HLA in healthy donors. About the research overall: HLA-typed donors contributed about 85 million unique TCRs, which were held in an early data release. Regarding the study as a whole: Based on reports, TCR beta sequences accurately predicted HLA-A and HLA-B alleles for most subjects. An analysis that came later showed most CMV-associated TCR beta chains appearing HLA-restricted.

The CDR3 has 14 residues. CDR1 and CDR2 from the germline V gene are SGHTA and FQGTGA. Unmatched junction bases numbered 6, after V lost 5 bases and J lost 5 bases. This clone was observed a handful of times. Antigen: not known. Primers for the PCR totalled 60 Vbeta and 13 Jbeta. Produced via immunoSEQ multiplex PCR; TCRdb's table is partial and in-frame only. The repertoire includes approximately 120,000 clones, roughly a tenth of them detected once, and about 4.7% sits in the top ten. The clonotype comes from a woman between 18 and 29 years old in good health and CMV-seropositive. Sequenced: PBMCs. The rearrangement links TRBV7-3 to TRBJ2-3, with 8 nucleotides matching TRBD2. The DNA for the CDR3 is TGTGCCAGCAGCGTCAATCGGGGGGGAGATACGCAGTATTTT. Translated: CASSVNRGGDTQYF.